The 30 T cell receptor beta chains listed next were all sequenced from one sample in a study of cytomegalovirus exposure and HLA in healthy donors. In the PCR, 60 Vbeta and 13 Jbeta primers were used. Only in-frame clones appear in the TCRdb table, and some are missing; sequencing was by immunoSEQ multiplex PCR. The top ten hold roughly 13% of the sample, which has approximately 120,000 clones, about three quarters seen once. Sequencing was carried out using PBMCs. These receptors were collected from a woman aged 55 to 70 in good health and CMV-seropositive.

CDR3 amino acids: CASSPRKEVNTEAFF. The CDR3 region has the DNA TGTGCCAGCAGTCCCCGCAAGGAGGTGAACACTGAAGCTTTCTTT. This chain links TRBV25-1 with TRBJ1-1; D is unresolved. V lost 5 bases and J lost 0, with 13 bases in between. Germline CDR1 is MGHDK and CDR2 is SYGVNS. CDR3 length: 15 residues.

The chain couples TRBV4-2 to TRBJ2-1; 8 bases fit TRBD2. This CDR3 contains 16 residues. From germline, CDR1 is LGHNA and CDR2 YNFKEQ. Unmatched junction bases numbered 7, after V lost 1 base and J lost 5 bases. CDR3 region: CASSQVPSGPDNEQFF. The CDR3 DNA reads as TGTGCCAGCAGCCAAGTGCCTAGCGGGCCTGACAATGAGCAGTTCTTC.

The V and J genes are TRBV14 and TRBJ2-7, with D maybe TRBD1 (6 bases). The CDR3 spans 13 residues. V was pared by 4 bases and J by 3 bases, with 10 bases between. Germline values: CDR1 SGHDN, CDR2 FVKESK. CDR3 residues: CASSPSTGYEQYF. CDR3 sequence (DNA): TGTGCCAGCAGCCCTTCGACAGGCTACGAGCAGTACTTC.

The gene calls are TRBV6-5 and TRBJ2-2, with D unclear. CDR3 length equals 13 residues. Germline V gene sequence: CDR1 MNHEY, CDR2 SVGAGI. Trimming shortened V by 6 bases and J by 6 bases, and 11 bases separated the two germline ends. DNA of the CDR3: TGTGCCAGCAGCCTCATTCGGGCCGGGGAGCTGTTTTTT. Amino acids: CASSLIRAGELFF.

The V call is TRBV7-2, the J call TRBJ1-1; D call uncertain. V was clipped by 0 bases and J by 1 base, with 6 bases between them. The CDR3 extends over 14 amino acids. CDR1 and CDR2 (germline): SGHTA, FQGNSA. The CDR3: CASSLANRNTEAFF. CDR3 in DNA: TGTGCCAGCAGCTTAGCGAACAGGAACACTGAAGCTTTCTTT.

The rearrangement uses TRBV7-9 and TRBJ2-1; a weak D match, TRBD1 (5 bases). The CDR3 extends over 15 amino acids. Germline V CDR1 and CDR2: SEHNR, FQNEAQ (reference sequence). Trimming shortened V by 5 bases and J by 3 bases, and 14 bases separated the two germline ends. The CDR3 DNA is TGTGCCAGCAGCGACTTGGGGCTCCGCTACAATGAGCAGTTCTTC. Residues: CASSDLGLRYNEQFF.

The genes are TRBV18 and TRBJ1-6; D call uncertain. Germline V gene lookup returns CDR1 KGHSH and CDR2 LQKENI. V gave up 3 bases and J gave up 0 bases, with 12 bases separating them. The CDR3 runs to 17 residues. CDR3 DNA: TGTGCCAGCTCACCCCTTAGCCGAAGCTCCTATAATTCACCCCTCCACTTT. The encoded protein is CASSPLSRSSYNSPLHF.

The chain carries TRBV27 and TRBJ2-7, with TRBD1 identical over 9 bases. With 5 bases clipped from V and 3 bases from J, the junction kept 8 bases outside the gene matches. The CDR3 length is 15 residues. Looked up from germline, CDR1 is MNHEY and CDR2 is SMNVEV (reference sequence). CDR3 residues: CASSPPGQGNYEQYF. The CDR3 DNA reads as TGTGCCAGCAGTCCTCCGGGACAGGGAAACTACGAGCAGTACTTC.

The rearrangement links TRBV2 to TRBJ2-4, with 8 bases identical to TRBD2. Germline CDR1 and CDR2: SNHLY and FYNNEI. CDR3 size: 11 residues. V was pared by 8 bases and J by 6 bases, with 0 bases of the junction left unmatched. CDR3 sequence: CASREGNIQYF. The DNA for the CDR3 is TGTGCCAGCCGGGAGGGAAACATTCAGTACTTC.

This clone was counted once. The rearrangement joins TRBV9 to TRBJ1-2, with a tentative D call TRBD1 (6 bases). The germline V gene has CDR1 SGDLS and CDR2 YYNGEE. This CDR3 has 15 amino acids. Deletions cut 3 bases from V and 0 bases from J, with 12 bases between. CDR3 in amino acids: CASSATGNANYGYTF. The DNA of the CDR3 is TGTGCCAGCAGCGCTACAGGGAATGCTAACTATGGCTACACCTTC. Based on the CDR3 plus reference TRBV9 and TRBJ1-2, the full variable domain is DSGVTQTPKHLITATGQRVTLRCSPRSGDLSVYWYQQSLDQGLQFLIQYYNGEERAKGNILERFSAQQFPDLHSELNLSSLELGDSALYFCASSATGNANYGYTFGSGTRLTVV.

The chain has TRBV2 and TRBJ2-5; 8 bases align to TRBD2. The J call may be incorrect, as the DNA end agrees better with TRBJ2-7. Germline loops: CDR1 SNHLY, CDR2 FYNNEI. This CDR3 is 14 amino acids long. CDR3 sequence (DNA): TGTGCCAGCAGCCTTAGCGGGACCTCCTACGAGCAGTACTTC. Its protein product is CASSLSGTSYEQYF.

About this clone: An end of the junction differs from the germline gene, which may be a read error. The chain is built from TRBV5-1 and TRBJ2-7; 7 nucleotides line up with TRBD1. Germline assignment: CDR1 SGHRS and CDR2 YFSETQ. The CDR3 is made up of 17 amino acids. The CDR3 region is CVSRKTGDFTGSYEQYF. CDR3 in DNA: TGCGTCAGCAGAAAAACAGGGGATTTCACGGGGAGCTACGAGCAGTACTTC. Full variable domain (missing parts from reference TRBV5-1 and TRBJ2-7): KAGVTQTPRYLIKTRGQQVTLSCSPISGHRSVSWYQQTPGQGLQFLFEYFSETQRNKGNFPGRFSGRQFSNSRSEMNVSTLELGDSALYLCVSRKTGDFTGSYEQYFGPGTRLTVT.

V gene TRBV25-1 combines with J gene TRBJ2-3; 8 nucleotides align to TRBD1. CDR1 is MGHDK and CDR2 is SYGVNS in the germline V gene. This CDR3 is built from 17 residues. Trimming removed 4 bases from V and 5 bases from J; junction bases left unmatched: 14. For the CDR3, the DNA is TGTGCCAGCAGTGTACGTTACAGGGGGACGGTACAAGATACGCAGTATTTT. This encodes CASSVRYRGTVQDTQYF.

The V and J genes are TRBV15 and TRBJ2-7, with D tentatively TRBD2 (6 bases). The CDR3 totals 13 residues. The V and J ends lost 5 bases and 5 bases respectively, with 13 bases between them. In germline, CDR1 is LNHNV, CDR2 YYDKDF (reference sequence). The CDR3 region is CATSSGVANEQYF. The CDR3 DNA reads TGTGCCACCAGCTCGGGAGTTGCCAACGAGCAGTACTTC.

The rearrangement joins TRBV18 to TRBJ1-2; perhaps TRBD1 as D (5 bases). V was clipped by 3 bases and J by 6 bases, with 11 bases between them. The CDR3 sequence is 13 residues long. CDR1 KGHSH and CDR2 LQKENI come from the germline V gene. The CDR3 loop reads CASSPLGHDGYTF. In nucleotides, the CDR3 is TGTGCCAGCTCACCGCTTGGACACGATGGCTACACCTTC. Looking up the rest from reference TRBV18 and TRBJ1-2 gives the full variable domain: NAGVMQNPRHLVRRRGQEARLRCSPMKGHSHVYWYRQLPEEGLKFMVYLQKENIIDESGMPKERFSAEFPKEGPSILRIQQVVRGDSAAYFCASSPLGHDGYTFGSGTRLTVV.

Written as DNA, the CDR3 is TGTGCCAGTAGTATAGGGGCGGGGGCGGGCAATGAGCAGTTCTTC. As protein: CASSIGAGAGNEQFF. V gene TRBV19 combines with J gene TRBJ2-1; D may be TRBD2 (7 bases). Trimming stripped 1 base from V and 6 bases from J, with 13 bases between. The CDR3 covers 15 residues. Germline CDR1 is LNHDA and CDR2 is SQIVND (reference sequence).

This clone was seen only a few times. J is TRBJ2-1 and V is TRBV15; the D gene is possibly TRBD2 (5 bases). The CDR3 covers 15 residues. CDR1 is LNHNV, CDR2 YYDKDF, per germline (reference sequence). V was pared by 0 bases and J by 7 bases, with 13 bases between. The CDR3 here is CATSRDFRGKNEQFF. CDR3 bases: TGTGCCACCAGCAGAGATTTCCGAGGGAAGAATGAGCAGTTCTTC.

CDR3 residues: CASSPRLAGRNEQYF. CDR3 DNA: TGTGCCAGCAGCCCCAGACTAGCGGGACGCAACGAGCAGTACTTC. The chain is built from TRBV6-5 and TRBJ2-7; 11 nucleotides agree with TRBD2. CDR3 size: 15 residues. With V trimmed by 6 bases and J by 5 bases, 9 bases remained unmatched. Looked up from germline, CDR1 is MNHEY and CDR2 is SVGAGI.

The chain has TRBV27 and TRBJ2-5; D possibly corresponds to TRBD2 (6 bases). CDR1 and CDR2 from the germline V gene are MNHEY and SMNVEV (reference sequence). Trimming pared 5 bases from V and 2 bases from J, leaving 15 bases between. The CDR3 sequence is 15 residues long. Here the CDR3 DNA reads TGTGCCAGCAGTCCACTCGGAGGGCGGCAAGAGACCCAGTACTTC. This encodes CASSPLGGRQETQYF.

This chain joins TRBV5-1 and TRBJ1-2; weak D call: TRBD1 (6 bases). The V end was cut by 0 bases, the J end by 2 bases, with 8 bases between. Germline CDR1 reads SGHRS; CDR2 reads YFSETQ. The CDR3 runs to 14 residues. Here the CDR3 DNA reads TGCGCCAGCAGCTTGGGACAGGCAAACTATGGCTACACCTTC. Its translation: CASSLGQANYGYTF.

The chain's CDR3 is CASSNNPGQGYEQYF. For the CDR3, the DNA is TGTGCCAGTAGTAACAATCCGGGACAGGGATACGAGCAGTACTTC. This sequence joins TRBV19 and TRBJ2-7; 9 bases map to TRBD1. This CDR3 comprises 15 residues. Germline lookup yields CDR1 LNHDA and CDR2 SQIVND (reference sequence). V gave up 4 bases and J gave up 4 bases; unmatched junction bases: 8.

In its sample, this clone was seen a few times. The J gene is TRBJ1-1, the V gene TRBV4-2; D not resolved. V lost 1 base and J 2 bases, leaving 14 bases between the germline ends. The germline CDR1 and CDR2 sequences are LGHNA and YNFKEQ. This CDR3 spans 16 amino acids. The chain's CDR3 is CASSQAFTSHNTEAFF. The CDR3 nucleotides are TGTGCCAGCAGCCAAGCTTTTACATCCCATAACACTGAAGCTTTCTTT.

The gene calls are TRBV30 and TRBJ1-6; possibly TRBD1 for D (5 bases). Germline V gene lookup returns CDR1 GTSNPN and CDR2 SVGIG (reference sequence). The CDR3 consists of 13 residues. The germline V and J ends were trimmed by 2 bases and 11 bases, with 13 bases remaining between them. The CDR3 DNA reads TGTGCCTGGAGTCCTTCAACAGGAGCACCCCTCCACTTT. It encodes CAWSPSTGAPLHF.

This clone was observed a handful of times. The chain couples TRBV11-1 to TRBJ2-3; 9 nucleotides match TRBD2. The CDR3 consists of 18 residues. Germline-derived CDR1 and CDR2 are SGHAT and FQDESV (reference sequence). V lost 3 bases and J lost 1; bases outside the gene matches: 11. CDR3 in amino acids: CASSLQRGARRGTDTQYF. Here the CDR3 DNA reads TGTGCCAGCAGCTTGCAGCGGGGGGCCAGGAGGGGCACAGATACGCAGTATTTT. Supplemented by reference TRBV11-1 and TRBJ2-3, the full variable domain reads EAEVAQSPRYKITEKSQAVAFWCDPISGHATLYWYRQILGQGPELLVQFQDESVVDDSQLPKDRFSAERLKGVDSTLKIQPAELGDSAMYLCASSLQRGARRGTDTQYFGPGTRLTVL.

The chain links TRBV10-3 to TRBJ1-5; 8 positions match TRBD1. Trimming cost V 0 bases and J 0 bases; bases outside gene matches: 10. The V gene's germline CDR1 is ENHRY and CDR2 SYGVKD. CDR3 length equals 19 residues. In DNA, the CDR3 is TGTGCCATCAGTGAGTCGACGGACAGGGCTTTAGGTAGCAATCAGCCCCAGCATTTT. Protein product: CAISESTDRALGSNQPQHF.

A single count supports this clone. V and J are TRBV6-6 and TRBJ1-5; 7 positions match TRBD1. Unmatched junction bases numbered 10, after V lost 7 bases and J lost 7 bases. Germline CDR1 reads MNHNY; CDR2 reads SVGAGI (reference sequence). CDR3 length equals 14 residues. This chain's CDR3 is CASIHDRVVQPQHF. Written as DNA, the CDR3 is TGTGCCAGCATCCACGACAGGGTTGTCCAGCCCCAGCATTTT.

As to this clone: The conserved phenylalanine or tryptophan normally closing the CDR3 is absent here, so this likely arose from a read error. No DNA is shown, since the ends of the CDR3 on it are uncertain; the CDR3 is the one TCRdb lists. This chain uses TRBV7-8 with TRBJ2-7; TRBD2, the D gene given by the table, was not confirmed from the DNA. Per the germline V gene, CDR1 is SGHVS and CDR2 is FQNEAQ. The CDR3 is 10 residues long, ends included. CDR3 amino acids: CASSSGGLKS.

CDR3: CASRPQGRDEQFF. CDR3 bases: TGTGCCAGCAGGCCGCAGGGTAGGGATGAGCAGTTCTTC. The chain joins TRBV25-1 to TRBJ2-1, with a tentative D call TRBD1 (5 bases). Looked up from germline, CDR1 is MGHDK and CDR2 is SYGVNS. V lost 6 bases to trimming and J lost 8 bases, with 14 bases between them. CDR3 length equals 13 residues.

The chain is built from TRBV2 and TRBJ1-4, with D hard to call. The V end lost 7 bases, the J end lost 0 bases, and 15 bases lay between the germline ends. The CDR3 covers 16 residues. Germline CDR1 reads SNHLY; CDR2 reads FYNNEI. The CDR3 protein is CASKPSYSSTNEKLFF. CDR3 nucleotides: TGTGCCAGCAAGCCCTCCTACAGTTCAACTAATGAAAAACTGTTTTTT.

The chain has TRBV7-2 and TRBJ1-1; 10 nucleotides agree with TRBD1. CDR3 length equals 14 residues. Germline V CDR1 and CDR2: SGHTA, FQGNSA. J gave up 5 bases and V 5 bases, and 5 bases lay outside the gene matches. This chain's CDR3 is CASSKTGGRTEAFF. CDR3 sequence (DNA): TGTGCCAGCAGCAAGACAGGGGGCAGAACTGAAGCTTTCTTT.